A few counts support the clone carrying this T cell receptor (beta chain). These data are taken from a study of glioma-infiltrating T cells. The V and J ends lost 3 bases and 5 bases, in that order; junction bases with no gene match: 16. This CDR3 has 18 residues. Germline V gene data show CDR1 as MDHEN and CDR2 as SYDVKM. TCR alpha and beta CDR3 regions were amplified from RNA using iRepertoire nested multiplex PCR. TCRdb fed the multiplex PCR reads into MiXCR, producing one record per CDR3 protein. Of over 130,000 distinct CDR3 sequences listed, approximately 39% are singletons. The TCR sequence derives from a human donor with low-grade glioma or glioblastoma, undergoing nonglioma brain surgery, or in good health (not recorded which). This rearrangement joins TRBV28 to TRBJ2-1; 7 nucleotides agree with TRBD2. Sequencing was performed on glioma tissue, nonneoplastic brain tissue, or PBMCs (not recorded which). The CDR3, as DNA: TGTGCCAGCAGTTTCATTTTCGGACTAGGCAATATTGACAATGAGCAGTTCTTC. It is translated as CASSFIFGLGNIDNEQFF.